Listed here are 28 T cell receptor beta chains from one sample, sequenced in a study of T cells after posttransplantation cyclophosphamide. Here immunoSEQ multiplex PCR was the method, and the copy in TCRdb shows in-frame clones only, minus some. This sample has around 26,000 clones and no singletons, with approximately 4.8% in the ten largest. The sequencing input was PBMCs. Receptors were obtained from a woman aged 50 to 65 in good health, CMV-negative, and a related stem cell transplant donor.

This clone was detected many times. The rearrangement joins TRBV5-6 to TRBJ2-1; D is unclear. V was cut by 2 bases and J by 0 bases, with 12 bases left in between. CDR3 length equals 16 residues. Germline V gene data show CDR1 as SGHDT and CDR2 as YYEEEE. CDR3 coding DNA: TGTGCCAGCAGCTTCGTTCCGGGTAGCTCCTACAATGAGCAGTTCTTC. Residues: CASSFVPGSSYNEQFF.

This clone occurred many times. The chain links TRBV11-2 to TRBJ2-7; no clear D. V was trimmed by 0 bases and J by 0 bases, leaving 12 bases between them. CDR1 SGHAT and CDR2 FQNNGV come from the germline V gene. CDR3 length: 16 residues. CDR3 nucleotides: TGTGCCAGCAGCTTAGATGTGAATCCGGGCTCCTACGAGCAGTACTTC. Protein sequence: CASSLDVNPGSYEQYF.

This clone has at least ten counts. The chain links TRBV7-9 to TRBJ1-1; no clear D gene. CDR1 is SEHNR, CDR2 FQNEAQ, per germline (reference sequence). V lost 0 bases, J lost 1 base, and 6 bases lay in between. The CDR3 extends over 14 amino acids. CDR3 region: CASSLARGNTEAFF. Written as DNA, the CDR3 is TGTGCCAGCAGCTTAGCGCGGGGGAACACTGAAGCTTTCTTT.

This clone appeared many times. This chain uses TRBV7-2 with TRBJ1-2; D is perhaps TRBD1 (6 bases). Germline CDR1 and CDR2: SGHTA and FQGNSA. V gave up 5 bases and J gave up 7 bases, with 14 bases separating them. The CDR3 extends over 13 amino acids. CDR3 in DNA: TGTGCCAGCAGCGGCAGGACAGTTGGTGGCTACACCTTC. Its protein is CASSGRTVGGYTF.

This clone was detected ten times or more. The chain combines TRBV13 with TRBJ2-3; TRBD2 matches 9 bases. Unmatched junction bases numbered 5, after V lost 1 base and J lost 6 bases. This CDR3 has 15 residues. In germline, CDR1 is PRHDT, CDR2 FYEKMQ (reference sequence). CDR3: CASSLASGVGDTQYF. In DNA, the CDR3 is TGTGCCAGCAGCTTAGCTAGCGGGGTAGGGGATACGCAGTATTTT.

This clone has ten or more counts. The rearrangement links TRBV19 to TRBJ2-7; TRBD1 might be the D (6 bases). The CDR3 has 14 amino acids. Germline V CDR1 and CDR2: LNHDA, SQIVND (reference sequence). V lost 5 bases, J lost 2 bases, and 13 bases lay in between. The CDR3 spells CASSLQGLTYEQYF. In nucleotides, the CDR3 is TGTGCCAGTAGTCTACAGGGTCTGACCTACGAGCAGTACTTC. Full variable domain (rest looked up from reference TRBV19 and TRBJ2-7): DGGITQSPKYLFRKEGQNVTLSCEQNLNHDAMYWYRQDPGQGLRLIYYSQIVNDFQKGDIAEGYSVSREKKESFPLTVTSAQKNPTAFYLCASSLQGLTYEQYFGPGTRLTVT.

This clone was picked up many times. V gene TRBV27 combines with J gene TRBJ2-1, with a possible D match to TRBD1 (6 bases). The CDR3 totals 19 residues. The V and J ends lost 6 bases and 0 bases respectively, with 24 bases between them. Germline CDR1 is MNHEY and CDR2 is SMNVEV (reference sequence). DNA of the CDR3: TGTGCCAGCAGCTATACCGGTGGCAGGGGCCTAAACTCCTACAATGAGCAGTTCTTC. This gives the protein CASSYTGGRGLNSYNEQFF.

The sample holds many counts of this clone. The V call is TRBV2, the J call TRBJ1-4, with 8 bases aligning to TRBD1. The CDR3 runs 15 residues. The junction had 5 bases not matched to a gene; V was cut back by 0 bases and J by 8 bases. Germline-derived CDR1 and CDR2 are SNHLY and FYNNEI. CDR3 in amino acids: CASSEARTGLEKLFF. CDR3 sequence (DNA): TGTGCCAGCAGTGAAGCTCGGACAGGGCTAGAAAAACTGTTTTTT. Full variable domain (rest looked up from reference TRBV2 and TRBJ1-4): EPEVTQTPSHQVTQMGQEVILRCVPISNHLYFYWYRQILGQKVEFLVSFYNNEISEKSEIFDDQFSVERPDGSNFTLKIRSTKLEDSAMYFCASSEARTGLEKLFFGSGTQLSVL.

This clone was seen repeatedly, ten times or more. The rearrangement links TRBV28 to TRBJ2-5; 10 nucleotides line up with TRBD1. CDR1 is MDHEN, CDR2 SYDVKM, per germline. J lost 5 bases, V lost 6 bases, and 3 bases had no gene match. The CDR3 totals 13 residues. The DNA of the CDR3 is TGTGCCAGCAGAGGACAGGGGGAGGAGACCCAGTACTTC. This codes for CASRGQGEETQYF.

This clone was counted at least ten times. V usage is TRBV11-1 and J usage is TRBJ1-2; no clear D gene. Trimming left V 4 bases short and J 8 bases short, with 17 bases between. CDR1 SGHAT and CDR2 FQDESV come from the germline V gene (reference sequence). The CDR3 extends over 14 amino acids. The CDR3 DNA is TGTGCCAGCAGCTATGAGGACGGACTTCGAGGCTACACCTTC. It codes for CASSYEDGLRGYTF.

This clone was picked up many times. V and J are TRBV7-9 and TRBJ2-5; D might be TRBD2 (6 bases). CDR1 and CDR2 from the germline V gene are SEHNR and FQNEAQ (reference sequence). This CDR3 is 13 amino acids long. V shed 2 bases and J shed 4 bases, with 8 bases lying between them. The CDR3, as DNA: TGTGCCAGCAGCTTAAGGGACTCAGAGACCCAGTACTTC. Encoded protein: CASSLRDSETQYF.

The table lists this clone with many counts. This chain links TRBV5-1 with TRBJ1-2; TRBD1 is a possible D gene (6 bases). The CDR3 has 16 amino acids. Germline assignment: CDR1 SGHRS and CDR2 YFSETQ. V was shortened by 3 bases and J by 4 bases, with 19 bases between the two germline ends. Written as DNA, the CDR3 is TGCGCCAGCAGCTATTGGGTTGGGGGCTCTAGCTATGGCTACACCTTC. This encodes CASSYWVGGSSYGYTF. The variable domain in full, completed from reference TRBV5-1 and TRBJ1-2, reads KAGVTQTPRYLIKTRGQQVTLSCSPISGHRSVSWYQQTPGQGLQFLFEYFSETQRNKGNFPGRFSGRQFSNSRSEMNVSTLELGDSALYLCASSYWVGGSSYGYTFGSGTRLTVV.

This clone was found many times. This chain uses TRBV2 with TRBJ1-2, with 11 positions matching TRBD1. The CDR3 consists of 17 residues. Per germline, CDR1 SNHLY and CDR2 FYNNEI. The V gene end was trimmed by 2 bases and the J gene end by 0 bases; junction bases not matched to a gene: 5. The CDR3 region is CASSEFGQGAANYGYTF. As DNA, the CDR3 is TGTGCCAGCAGTGAATTTGGACAGGGGGCGGCTAACTATGGCTACACCTTC.

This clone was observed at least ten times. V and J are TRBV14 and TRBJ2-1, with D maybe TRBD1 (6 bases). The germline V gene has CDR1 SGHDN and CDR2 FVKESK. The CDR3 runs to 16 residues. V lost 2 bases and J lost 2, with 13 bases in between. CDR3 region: CASSQLVGGAYNEQFF. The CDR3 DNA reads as TGTGCCAGCAGCCAATTAGTAGGGGGTGCCTACAATGAGCAGTTCTTC.

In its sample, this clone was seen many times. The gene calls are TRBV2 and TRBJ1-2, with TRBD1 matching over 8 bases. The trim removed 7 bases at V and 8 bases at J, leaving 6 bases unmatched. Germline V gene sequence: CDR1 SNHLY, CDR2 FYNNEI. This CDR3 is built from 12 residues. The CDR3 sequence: CASTIQGGGYTF. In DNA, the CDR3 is TGTGCCAGCACCATACAGGGGGGGGGCTACACCTTC.

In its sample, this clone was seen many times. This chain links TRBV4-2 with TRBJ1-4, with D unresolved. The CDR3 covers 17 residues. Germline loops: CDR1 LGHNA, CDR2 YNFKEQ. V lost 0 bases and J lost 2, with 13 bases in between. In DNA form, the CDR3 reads TGTGCCAGCAGCCAAGATGAGGCCTCTCCCACTAATGAAAAACTGTTTTTT. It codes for CASSQDEASPTNEKLFF.

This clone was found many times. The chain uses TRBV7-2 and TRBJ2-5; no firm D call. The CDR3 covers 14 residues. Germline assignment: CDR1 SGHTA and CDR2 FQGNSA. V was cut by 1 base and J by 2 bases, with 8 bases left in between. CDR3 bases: TGTGCCAGCAGCTTAGAGTCTACGCAAGAGACCCAGTACTTC. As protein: CASSLESTQETQYF.

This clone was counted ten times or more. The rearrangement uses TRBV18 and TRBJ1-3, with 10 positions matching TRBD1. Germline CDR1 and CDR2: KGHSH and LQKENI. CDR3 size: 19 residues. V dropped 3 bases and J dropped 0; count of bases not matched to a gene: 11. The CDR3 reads CASSPSSRQGAYSGNTIYF. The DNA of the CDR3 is TGTGCCAGCTCACCGTCCTCCCGACAGGGGGCTTACTCTGGAAACACCATATATTTT.

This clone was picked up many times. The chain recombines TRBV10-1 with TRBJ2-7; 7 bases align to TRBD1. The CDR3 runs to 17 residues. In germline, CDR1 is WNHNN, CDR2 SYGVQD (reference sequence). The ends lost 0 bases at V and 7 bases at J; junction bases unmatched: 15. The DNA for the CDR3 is TGCGCCAGCAGTGAGTCGGGGGACAGACCGCGAGGCGAAGAGCAGTACTTC. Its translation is CASSESGDRPRGEEQYF.

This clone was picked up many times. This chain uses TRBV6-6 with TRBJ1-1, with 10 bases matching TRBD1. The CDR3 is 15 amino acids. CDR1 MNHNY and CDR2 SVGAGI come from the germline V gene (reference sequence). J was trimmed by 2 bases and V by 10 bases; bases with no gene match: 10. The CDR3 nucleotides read TGTGCCACCAGACCCGGGACAGGGGAAAACACTGAAGCTTTCTTT. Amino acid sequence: CATRPGTGENTEAFF.

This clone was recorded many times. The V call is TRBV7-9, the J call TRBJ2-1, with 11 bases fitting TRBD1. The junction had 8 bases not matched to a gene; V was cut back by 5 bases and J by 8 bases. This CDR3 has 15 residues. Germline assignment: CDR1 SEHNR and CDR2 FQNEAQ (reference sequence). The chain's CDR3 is CASSPRTGGRDEQFF. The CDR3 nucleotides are TGTGCCAGCAGCCCGCGGACAGGGGGCAGGGATGAGCAGTTCTTC.

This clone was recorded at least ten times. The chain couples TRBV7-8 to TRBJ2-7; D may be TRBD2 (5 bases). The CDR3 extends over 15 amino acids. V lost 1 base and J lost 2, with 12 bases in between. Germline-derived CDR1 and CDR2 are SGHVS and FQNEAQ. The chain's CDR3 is CASSLVRGMPYEQYF. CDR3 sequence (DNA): TGTGCCAGCAGCTTAGTGAGAGGGATGCCCTACGAGCAGTACTTC.

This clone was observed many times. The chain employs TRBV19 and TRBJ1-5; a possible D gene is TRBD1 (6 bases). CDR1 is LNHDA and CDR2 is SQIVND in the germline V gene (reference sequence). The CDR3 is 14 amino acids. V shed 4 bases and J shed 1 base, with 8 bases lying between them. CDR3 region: CASSTTGSNQPQHF. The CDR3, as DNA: TGTGCCAGTAGTACGACAGGAAGCAATCAGCCCCAGCATTTT.

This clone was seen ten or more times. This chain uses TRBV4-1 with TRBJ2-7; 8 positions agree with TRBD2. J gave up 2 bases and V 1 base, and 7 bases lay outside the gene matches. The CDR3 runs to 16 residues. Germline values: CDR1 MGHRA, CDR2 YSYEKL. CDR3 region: CASSQVPRGRTYEQYF. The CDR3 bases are TGCGCCAGCAGCCAAGTTCCCCGCGGGAGGACCTACGAGCAGTACTTC.

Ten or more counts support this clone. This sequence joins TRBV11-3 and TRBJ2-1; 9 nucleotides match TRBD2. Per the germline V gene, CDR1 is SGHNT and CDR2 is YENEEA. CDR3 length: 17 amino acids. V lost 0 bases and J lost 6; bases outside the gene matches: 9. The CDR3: CASSLEGWGGRANEQFF. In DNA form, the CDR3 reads TGTGCCAGCAGCTTAGAGGGTTGGGGCGGGAGGGCCAATGAGCAGTTCTTC.

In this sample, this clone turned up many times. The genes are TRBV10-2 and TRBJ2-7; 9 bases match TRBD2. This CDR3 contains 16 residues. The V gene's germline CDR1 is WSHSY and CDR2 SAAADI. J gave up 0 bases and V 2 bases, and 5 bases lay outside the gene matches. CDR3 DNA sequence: TGCGCCAGCAGTGAGCGGGCTAGCGGGGCCTCCTACGAGCAGTACTTC. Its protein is CASSERASGASYEQYF.

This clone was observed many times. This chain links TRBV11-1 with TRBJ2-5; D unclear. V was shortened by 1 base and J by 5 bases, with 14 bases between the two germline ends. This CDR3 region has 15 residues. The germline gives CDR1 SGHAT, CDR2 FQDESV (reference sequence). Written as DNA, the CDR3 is TGTGCCAGCAGCTTAGGAGGTCCGGGTTGGGAGACCCAGTACTTC. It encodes CASSLGGPGWETQYF.

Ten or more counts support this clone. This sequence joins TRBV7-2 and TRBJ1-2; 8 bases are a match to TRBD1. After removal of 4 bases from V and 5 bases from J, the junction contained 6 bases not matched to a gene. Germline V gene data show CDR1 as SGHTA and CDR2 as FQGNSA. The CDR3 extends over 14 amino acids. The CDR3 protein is CASSSRQGPYGYTF. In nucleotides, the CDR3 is TGTGCCAGCAGCTCCCGACAGGGGCCTTATGGCTACACCTTC.